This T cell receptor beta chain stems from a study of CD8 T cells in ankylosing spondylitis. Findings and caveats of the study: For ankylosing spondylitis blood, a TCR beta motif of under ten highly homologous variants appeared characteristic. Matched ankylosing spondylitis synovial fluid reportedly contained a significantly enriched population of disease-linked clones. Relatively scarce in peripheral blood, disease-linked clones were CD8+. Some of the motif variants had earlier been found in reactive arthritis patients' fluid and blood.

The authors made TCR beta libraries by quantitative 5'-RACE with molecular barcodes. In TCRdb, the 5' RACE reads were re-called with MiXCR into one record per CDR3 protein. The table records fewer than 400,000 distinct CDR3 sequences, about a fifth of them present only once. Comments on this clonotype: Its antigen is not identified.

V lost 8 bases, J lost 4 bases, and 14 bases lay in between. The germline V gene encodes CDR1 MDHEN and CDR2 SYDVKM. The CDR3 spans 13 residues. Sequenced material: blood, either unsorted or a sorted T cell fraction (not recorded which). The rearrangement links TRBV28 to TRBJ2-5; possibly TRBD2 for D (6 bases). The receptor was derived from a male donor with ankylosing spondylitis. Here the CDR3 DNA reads TGTGCCAGCGGCACGGGAGTCCCAGAGACCCAGTACTTC. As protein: CASGTGVPETQYF.